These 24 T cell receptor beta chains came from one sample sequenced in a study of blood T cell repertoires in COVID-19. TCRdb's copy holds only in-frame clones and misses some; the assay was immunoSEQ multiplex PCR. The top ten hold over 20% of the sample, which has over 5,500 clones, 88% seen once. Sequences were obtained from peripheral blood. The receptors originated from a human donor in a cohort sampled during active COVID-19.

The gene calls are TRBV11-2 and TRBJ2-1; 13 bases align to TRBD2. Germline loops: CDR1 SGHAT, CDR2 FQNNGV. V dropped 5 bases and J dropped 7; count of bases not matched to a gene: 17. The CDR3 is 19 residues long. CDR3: CASSPRTSGSSGLGNEQFF. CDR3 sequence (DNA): TGTGCCAGCAGCCCCCGGACTAGCGGGAGCTCTGGGTTGGGAAATGAGCAGTTCTTC.

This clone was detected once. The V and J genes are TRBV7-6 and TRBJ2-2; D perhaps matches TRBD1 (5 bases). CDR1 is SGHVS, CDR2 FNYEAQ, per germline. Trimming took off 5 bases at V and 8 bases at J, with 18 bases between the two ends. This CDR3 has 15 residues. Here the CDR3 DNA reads TGTGCCAGCAGCAAAACCCATGGGGCATCGGGGGAGCTGTTTTTT. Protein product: CASSKTHGASGELFF.

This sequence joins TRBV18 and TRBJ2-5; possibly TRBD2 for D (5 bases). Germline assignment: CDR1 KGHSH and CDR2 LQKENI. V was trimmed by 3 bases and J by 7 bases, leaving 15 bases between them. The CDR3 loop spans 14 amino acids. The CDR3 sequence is CASSPGGERGTQYF. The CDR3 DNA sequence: TGTGCCAGCTCACCCGGAGGAGAGCGTGGGACCCAGTACTTC.

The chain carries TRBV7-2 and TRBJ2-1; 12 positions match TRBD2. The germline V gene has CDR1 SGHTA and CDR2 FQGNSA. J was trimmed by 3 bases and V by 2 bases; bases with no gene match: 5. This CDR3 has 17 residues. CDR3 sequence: CASSLRGLAGGYNEQFF. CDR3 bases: TGTGCCAGCAGCTTAAGGGGACTAGCGGGCGGCTACAATGAGCAGTTCTTC. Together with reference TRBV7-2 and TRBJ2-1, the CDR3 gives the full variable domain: GAGVSQSPSNKVTEKGKDVELRCDPISGHTALYWYRQSLGQGLEFLIYFQGNSAPDKSGLPSDRFSAERTGGSVSTLTIQRTQQEDSAVYLCASSLRGLAGGYNEQFFGPGTRLTVL.

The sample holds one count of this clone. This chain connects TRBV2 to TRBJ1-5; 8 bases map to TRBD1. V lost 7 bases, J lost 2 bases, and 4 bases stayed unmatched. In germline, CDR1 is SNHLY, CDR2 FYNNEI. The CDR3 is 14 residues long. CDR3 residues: CASIQGVGNQPQHF. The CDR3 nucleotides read TGTGCCAGCATACAGGGGGTGGGCAATCAGCCCCAGCATTTT. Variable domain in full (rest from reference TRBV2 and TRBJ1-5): EPEVTQTPSHQVTQMGQEVILRCVPISNHLYFYWYRQILGQKVEFLVSFYNNEISEKSEIFDDQFSVERPDGSNFTLKIRSTKLEDSAMYFCASIQGVGNQPQHFGDGTRLSIL.

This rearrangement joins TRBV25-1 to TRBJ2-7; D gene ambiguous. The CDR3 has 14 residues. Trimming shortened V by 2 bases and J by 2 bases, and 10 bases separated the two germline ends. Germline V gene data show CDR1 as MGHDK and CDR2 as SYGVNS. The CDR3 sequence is CASSEDRLTYEQYF. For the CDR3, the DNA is TGTGCCAGCAGTGAAGACCGACTCACCTACGAGCAGTACTTC.

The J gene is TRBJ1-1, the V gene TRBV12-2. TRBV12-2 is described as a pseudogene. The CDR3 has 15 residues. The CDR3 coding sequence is TGTGCAAGTCGCTTAAGTCGGTCACCGGAGACTGAAGCTTTCTTT. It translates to CASRLSRSPETEAFF.

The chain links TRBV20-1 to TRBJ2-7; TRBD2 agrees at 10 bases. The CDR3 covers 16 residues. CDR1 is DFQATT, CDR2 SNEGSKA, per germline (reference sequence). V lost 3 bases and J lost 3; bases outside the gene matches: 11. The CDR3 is CSASNPLAGVYYEQYF. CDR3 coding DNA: TGCAGTGCTAGTAACCCCCTAGCGGGAGTTTACTACGAGCAGTACTTC.

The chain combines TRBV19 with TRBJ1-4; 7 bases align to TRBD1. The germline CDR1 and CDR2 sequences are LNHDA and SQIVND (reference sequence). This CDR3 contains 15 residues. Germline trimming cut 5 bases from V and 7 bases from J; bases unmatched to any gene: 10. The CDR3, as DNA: TGTGCCAGTAGTTCTTCGGGACAGCGACGTGAAAAACTGTTTTTT. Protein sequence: CASSSSGQRREKLFF.

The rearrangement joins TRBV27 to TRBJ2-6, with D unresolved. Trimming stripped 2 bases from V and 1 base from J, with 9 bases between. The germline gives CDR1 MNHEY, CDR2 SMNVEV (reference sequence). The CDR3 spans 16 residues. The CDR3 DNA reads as TGTGCCAGCAGTTTAAAGGCTAGTTCTGGGGCCAACGTCCTGACTTTC. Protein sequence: CASSLKASSGANVLTF.

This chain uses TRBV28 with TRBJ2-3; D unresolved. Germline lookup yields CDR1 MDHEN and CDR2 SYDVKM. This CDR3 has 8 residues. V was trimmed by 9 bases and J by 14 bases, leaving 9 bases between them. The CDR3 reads CARISRYF. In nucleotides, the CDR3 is TGTGCCAGGATTAGTAGGTATTTT.

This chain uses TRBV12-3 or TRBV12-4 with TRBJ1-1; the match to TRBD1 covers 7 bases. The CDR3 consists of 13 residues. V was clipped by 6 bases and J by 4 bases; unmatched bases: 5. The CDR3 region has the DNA TGTGCCAGCAGCAACACAGGGGCCACTGAAGCTTTCTTT. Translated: CASSNTGATEAFF.

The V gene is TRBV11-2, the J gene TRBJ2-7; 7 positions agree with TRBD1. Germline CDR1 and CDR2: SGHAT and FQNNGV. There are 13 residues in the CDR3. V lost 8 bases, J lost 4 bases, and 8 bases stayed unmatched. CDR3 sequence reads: CASGQDDGYEQYF. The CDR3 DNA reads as TGTGCCAGCGGACAGGATGATGGGTACGAGCAGTACTTC. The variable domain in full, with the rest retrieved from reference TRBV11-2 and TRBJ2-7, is EAGVAQSPRYKIIEKRQSVAFWCNPISGHATLYWYQQILGQGPKLLIQFQNNGVVDDSQLPKDRFSAERLKGVDSTLKIQPAKLEDSAVYLCASGQDDGYEQYFGPGTRLTVT.

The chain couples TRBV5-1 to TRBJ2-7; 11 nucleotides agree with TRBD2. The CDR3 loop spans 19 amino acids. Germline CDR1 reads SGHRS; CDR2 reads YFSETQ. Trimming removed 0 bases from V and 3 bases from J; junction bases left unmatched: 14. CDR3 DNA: TGCGCCAGCAGCTTGGAAGCGGGCTTGGGGCTAGCGGGAGGCTACGAGCAGTACTTC. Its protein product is CASSLEAGLGLAGGYEQYF.

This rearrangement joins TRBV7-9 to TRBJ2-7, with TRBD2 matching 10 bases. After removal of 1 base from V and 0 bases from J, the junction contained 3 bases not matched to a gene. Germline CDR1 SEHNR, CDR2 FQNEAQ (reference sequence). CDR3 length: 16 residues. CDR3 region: CASSLVASGGSYEQYF. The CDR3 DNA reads TGTGCCAGCAGCTTAGTGGCTAGCGGGGGCTCCTACGAGCAGTACTTC.

CDR3 sequence reads: CASSPLGNYGYTF. In nucleotides, the CDR3 is TGTGCCAGCAGCCCCCTCGGTAACTATGGCTACACCTTC. V and J are TRBV3-1 (or the pseudogene TRBV3-2) and TRBJ1-2; D call uncertain. The germline V gene has CDR1 LGHDT and CDR2 YNNKEL (reference sequence). Trimming removed 4 bases at V and 1 base at J, with 7 bases between. The CDR3 runs to 13 residues.

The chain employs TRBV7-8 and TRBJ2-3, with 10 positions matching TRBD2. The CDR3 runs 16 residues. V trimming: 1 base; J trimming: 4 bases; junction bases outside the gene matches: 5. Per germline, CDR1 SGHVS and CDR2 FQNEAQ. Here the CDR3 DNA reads TGTGCCAGCAGCTTAGTTATGCTAGCGGGAGCAGATACGCAGTATTTT. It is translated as CASSLVMLAGADTQYF.

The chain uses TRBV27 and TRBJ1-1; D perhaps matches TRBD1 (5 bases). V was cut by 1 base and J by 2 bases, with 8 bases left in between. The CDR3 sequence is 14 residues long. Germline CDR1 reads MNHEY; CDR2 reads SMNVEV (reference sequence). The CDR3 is CASSLLRGNTEAFF. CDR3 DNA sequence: TGTGCCAGCAGTTTATTAAGGGGAAACACTGAAGCTTTCTTT.

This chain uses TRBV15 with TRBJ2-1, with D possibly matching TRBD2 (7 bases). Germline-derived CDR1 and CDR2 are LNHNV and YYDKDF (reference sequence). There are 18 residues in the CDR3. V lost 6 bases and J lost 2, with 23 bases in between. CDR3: CATRGRGAAGATYNEQFF. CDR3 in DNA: TGTGCCACCAGGGGCCGCGGGGCCGCGGGGGCGACCTACAATGAGCAGTTCTTC. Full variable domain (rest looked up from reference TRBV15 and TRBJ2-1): DAMVIQNPRYQVTQFGKPVTLSCSQTLNHNVMYWYQQKSSQAPKLLFHYYDKDFNNEADTPDNFQSRRPNTSFCFLDIRSPGLGDTAMYLCATRGRGAAGATYNEQFFGPGTRLTVL.

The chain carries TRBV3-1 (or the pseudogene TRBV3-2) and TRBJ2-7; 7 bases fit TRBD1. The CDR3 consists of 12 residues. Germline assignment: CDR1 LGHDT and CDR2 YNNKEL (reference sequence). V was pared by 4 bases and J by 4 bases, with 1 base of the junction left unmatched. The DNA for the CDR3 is TGTGCCAGCAGCCCAGGGGGATACGAGCAGTACTTC. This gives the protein CASSPGGYEQYF.

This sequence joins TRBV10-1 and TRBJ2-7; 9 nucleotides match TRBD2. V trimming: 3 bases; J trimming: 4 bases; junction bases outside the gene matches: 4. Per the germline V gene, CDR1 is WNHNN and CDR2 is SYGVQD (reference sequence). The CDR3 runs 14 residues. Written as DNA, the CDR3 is TGCGCCAGCAGTGACCGGACTAGCGATTACGAGCAGTACTTC. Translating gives CASSDRTSDYEQYF.

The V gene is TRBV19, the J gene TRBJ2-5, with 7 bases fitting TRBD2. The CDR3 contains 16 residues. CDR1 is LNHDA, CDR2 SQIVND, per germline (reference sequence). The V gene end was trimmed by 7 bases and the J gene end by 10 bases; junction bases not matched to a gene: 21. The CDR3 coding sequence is TGTGCCAGTAAGGGTCATAGTGGGGACGGACTAGGGGACCAGTACTTC. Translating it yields CASKGHSGDGLGDQYF.

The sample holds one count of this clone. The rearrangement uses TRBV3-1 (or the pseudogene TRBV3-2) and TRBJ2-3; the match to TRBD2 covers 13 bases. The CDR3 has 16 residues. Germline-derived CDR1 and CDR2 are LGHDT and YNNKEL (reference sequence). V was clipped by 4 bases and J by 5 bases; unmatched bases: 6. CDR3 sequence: CASSPPGLAGLDTQYF. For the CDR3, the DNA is TGTGCCAGCAGCCCGCCGGGACTAGCGGGGTTAGATACGCAGTATTTT.

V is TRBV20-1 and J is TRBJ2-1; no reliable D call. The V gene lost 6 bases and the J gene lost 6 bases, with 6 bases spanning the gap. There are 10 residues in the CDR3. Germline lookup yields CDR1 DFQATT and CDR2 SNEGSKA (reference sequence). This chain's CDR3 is CSAYVNEQFF. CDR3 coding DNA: TGCAGTGCCTATGTCAATGAGCAGTTCTTC.